Detailed here is one T cell receptor beta chain. V gave up 5 bases and J gave up 2 bases; unmatched junction bases: 5. The CDR3 runs 17 residues. CDR1 is SGHTA, CDR2 FQGNSA, per germline. The protocol was immunoSEQ multiplex PCR, while the TCRdb copy is restricted to in-frame clones and leaves out a portion. The repertoire includes about 280,000 clones, around 89% of them detected once, and 2% to 2.5% sits in the top ten. The entry originates in a study of blood T cell repertoires in COVID-19. Overall study: PBMCs, B-cell-depleted T cells, or T cells provided the cDNA or gDNA that made up the material.

The chain combines TRBV7-2 with TRBJ2-1, with 14 bases fitting TRBD2. Sequencing used PBMCs or T cells enriched from blood (not recorded which). The clonotype was recovered from a woman aged 55-69 years in a cohort exposed to, infected with or recovered from COVID-19 (not recorded which). The DNA for the CDR3 is TGTGCCAGCAGCCCCGGACTAGCGGGAGGCCCCTACAATGAGCAGTTCTTC. Its protein is CASSPGLAGGPYNEQFF. Combining the CDR3 with reference TRBV7-2 and TRBJ2-1 gives the whole variable domain GAGVSQSPSNKVTEKGKDVELRCDPISGHTALYWYRQSLGQGLEFLIYFQGNSAPDKSGLPSDRFSAERTGGSVSTLTIQRTQQEDSAVYLCASSPGLAGGPYNEQFFGPGTRLTVL.